The T cell receptor beta chain under discussion was sequenced for a study of T-cell memory formation after mild COVID-19. General observations from the study: Unconfirmed was the SARS-CoV-2 specificity of second-wave clones that peaked on day 37.

TCR alpha and TCR beta cDNA libraries carrying sample barcodes and UMIs came from 5'RACE with constant-segment primers. Each CDR3 protein is one row after TCRdb ran MiXCR on the 5' RACE reads. Altogether around 340,000 distinct CDR3 sequences are present, around 14% being singletons, with the ten largest covering roughly 22%. Trimming took 4 bases from V and 6 from J; bases not matched to a gene: 7. The CDR3 runs 15 residues. Germline lookup yields CDR1 SGHKS and CDR2 YYEKEE (reference sequence). This clonotype was counted at least ten times. Its target is unknown. The receptor was derived from a man in his late teens or twenties who had mild COVID-19 (a few samples of this study predate the infection). Cell type and time point are not known. The specimen was PBMCs or a T cell subset sorted from them (not recorded which). The chain employs TRBV5-5 and TRBJ1-5; 10 nucleotides line up with TRBD1. CDR3 nucleotide sequence: TGTGCCAGCAGCCAGAGGGACAGGGGATTTCAGCCCCAGCATTTT. This translates into CASSQRDRGFQPQHF.